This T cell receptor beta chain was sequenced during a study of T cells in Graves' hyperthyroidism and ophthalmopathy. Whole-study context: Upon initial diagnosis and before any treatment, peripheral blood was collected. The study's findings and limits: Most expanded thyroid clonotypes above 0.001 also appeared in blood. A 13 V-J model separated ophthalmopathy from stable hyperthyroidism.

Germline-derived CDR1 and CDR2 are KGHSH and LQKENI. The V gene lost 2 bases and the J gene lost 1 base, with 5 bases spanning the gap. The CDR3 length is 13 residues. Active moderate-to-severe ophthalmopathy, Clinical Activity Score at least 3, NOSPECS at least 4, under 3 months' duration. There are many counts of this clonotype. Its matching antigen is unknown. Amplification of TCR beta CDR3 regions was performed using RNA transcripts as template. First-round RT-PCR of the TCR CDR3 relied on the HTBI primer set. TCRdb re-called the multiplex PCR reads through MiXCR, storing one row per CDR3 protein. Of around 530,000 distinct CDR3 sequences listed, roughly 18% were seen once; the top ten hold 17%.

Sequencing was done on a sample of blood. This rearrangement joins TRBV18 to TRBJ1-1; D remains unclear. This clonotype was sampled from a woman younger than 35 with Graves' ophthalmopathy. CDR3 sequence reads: CASSPNQNTEAFF. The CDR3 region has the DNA TGTGCCAGCTCACCAAACCAGAACACTGAAGCTTTCTTT. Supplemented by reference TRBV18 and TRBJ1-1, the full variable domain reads NAGVMQNPRHLVRRRGQEARLRCSPMKGHSHVYWYRQLPEEGLKFMVYLQKENIIDESGMPKERFSAEFPKEGPSILRIQQVVRGDSAAYFCASSPNQNTEAFFGQGTRLTVV.